Following are 10 T cell receptor beta chains from one sample sequenced in a study of blood T cell repertoires in COVID-19. The assay was immunoSEQ multiplex PCR, and TCRdb's table has in-frame clones only and misses some. The sample carries 100,000 to 150,000 clones, about 86% recorded once. Sequences were obtained from peripheral blood. These receptor sequences come from a woman aged 50 to 65 with acute or convalescent COVID-19.

The chain joins TRBV2 to TRBJ1-3; TRBD1 agrees at 7 bases. The germline V gene has CDR1 SNHLY and CDR2 FYNNEI. The CDR3 spans 14 residues. After removal of 7 bases from V and 0 bases from J, the junction contained 3 bases not matched to a gene. The CDR3 DNA is TGTGCCAGCAAACAGGGGAACTCTGGAAACACCATATATTTT. Translated: CASKQGNSGNTIYF.

The chain joins TRBV7-6 to TRBJ2-1; D gene ambiguous. CDR3 length equals 13 residues. CDR1 is SGHVS, CDR2 FNYEAQ, per germline. V dropped 5 bases and J dropped 4 bases, with 9 bases sitting between them. The CDR3 region has the DNA TGTGCCAGCAGCATTAGTGGTTACAATGAGCAGTTCTTC. It translates to CASSISGYNEQFF.

The chain combines TRBV24-1 with TRBJ2-1; 9 bases agree with TRBD1. The CDR3 has 17 amino acids. The germline V gene encodes CDR1 KGHDR and CDR2 SFDVKD. The V and J ends lost 0 bases and 3 bases, in that order; junction bases with no gene match: 5. The CDR3 region has the DNA TGTGCCACCAGTGATTTGGGGCCGGGACAGGGCTACAATGAGCAGTTCTTC. The encoded protein is CATSDLGPGQGYNEQFF.

The CDR3 region has the DNA TGTGCCAGCAGTTACTCGGCCAGTCAAGAGACCCAGTACTTC. Translating gives CASSYSASQETQYF. The chain combines TRBV6-5 with TRBJ2-5; D gene unclear. V was shortened by 0 bases and J by 2 bases, with 7 bases between the two germline ends. Germline values: CDR1 MNHEY, CDR2 SVGAGI. CDR3 length: 14 amino acids.

The chain is built from TRBV3-1 (or the pseudogene TRBV3-2) and TRBJ2-1; 13 nucleotides line up with TRBD2. Germline CDR1 is LGHDT and CDR2 is YNNKEL (reference sequence). The CDR3 spans 17 residues. The ends lost 6 bases at V and 5 bases at J; junction bases unmatched: 10. The CDR3 DNA sequence: TGTGCCAGCAGGCCCCCTTCCGGGACTAGCGGGGACAATGAGCAGTTCTTC. Translation gives CASRPPSGTSGDNEQFF.

This chain connects TRBV18 to TRBJ1-1; D may be TRBD1 (5 bases). The CDR3 has 14 amino acids. V was clipped by 2 bases and J by 0 bases, with 7 bases between them. From germline, CDR1 is KGHSH and CDR2 LQKENI. CDR3 amino acids: CASSPTGMNTEAFF. The CDR3 DNA follows: TGTGCCAGCTCACCAACAGGCATGAACACTGAAGCTTTCTTT. The entire variable domain, with the rest obtained from reference TRBV18 and TRBJ1-1, is as follows: NAGVMQNPRHLVRRRGQEARLRCSPMKGHSHVYWYRQLPEEGLKFMVYLQKENIIDESGMPKERFSAEFPKEGPSILRIQQVVRGDSAAYFCASSPTGMNTEAFFGQGTRLTVV.

The chain combines TRBV12-3 or TRBV12-4 with TRBJ2-7, with a tentative D call TRBD1 (5 bases). CDR3 size: 12 residues. The V end lost 6 bases, the J end lost 3 bases, and 9 bases lay between the germline ends. The CDR3, as DNA: TGTGCCAGCAGCCCAGACAGCTACGAGCAGTACTTC. Translation: CASSPDSYEQYF.

V usage is TRBV18 and J usage is TRBJ1-1, with 9 nucleotides matching TRBD1. CDR1 is KGHSH, CDR2 LQKENI, per germline. V shed 4 bases, J shed 3 bases, and the junction held 3 bases outside the gene matches. CDR3 length: 14 amino acids. The CDR3 protein is CASSRDRGDTEAFF. CDR3 sequence (DNA): TGTGCCAGCTCACGAGACAGGGGGGACACTGAAGCTTTCTTT.

CDR3 coding DNA: TGTGCCTGGAGCGCGGTAAAGGGAGGAACTGAAGCTTTCTTT. It yields the protein CAWSAVKGGTEAFF. The J gene is TRBJ1-1, the V gene TRBV30; no clear D gene. This CDR3 comprises 14 residues. CDR1 is GTSNPN and CDR2 is SVGIG in the germline V gene (reference sequence). The V and J ends lost 3 bases and 5 bases respectively, with 16 bases between them.

This rearrangement joins TRBV2 to TRBJ1-5; D gene uncertain. CDR3 length equals 12 residues. Germline CDR1 and CDR2: SNHLY and FYNNEI. V lost 8 bases and J lost 5, with 10 bases in between. CDR3 sequence: CASRVTHQPQHF. In nucleotides, the CDR3 is TGTGCCAGCCGGGTCACACATCAGCCCCAGCATTTT.